The TCR beta chain under discussion was sequenced for a study of T cells in pancreatic ductal adenocarcinoma. Whole-study results and caveats: Blood clonality (around 0.066) did not differ significantly from tumor (about 0.112). The resected pancreatic cancer cohort was biased toward the minority with early-stage disease.

Concerning this clone itself: Antigen specificity is unknown.

Data came from immunoSEQ multiplex PCR; TCRdb stores just in-frame clones and leaves some out. Among over 100,000 clones listed, 90% to 95% were seen once. The selected patients with pancreatic ductal adenocarcinoma had surgery but no neoadjuvant therapy. The TCR comes from a human donor with pancreatic ductal adenocarcinoma. Sequencing was carried out using PBMCs.

Here the CDR3 reads CAIPGEAYSNQPQHF. The CDR3 DNA is TGTGCCATCCCGGGGGAAGCGTATAGCAATCAGCCCCAGCATTTT. The chain has TRBV10-3 and TRBJ1-5; the D gene is possibly TRBD1 (5 bases). Germline values: CDR1 ENHRY, CDR2 SYGVKD. Trimming took off 8 bases at V and 0 bases at J, with 14 bases between the two ends. This CDR3 comprises 15 residues.